This T cell receptor (beta chain) was found in a study of cytomegalovirus exposure and HLA in healthy donors. Regarding this clone: Its antigen is currently unknown.

Whole-study findings and limits: A list of approximately 160 TCR beta chains associated with cytomegalovirus was given. Several top significant clusters appeared, in a later analysis, to be linked to common viral pathogens. Looking again later, the authors saw that most CMV-associated TCR beta chains seemed HLA-restricted.

Primers: 60 Vbeta forward and 13 Jbeta reverse. Some clones are missing from TCRdb's copy, which holds only in-frame ones; the method was immunoSEQ multiplex PCR. This sample has roughly 100,000 clones, with under 85% found just once. V dropped 2 bases and J dropped 8; count of bases not matched to a gene: 9. Germline V lookup: CDR1 PRHDT, CDR2 FYEKMQ (reference sequence). The CDR3 covers 15 residues. This sequence was found in a man aged 25-40 years in good health and CMV-seronegative. What was sequenced was PBMCs. The chain uses TRBV13 and TRBJ1-3; 7 positions match TRBD1. Here the CDR3 reads CASSLSGDSRDTIYF. In nucleotides, the CDR3 is TGTGCCAGCAGCTTATCGGGGGACAGTCGGGACACCATATATTTT.